What follows are 24 T cell receptor beta chains derived from one specimen sequenced in a study of T cell responses to AZD1222 COVID-19 vaccine. TCRdb's copy holds only in-frame clones and misses some; the assay was immunoSEQ multiplex PCR. The sample holds 90,000 to 130,000 clones; approximately 94% are singletons and the top ten take approximately 2.9%. The sequences come from peripheral blood, collected 28 days after the second AZD1222 dose. The receptors shown here come from an adult who received the AZD1222 COVID-19 vaccine.

The CDR3 nucleotides read TGTGCCAGCAGCTCTCAAAACGGGGGGGCCCAGCATTTT. Encoded protein: CASSSQNGGAQHF. The chain couples TRBV7-9 to TRBJ1-5; D possibly corresponds to TRBD1 (5 bases). This CDR3 comprises 13 residues. Trimming took off 4 bases at V and 11 bases at J, with 15 bases between the two ends. Germline V gene lookup returns CDR1 SEHNR and CDR2 FQNEAQ (reference sequence).

The V gene is TRBV27, the J gene TRBJ2-1; tentative D call: TRBD1 (6 bases). The germline V and J ends were trimmed by 4 bases and 4 bases, with 17 bases remaining between them. CDR1 and CDR2 (germline): MNHEY, SMNVEV (reference sequence). The CDR3 consists of 16 residues. CDR3 coding DNA: TGTGCCAGCAGTTCCGAGCACCAAGGGGGATACAATGAGCAGTTCTTC. Its protein is CASSSEHQGGYNEQFF.

J is TRBJ1-1 and V is TRBV10-3, with TRBD1 matching 7 bases. Germline CDR1 is ENHRY and CDR2 is SYGVKD. V lost 6 bases and J lost 4; bases outside the gene matches: 17. There are 17 residues in the CDR3. Here the CDR3 DNA reads TGTGCCATCAGCACTAGGACAGGAGCGGGGACCGGCACTGAAGCTTTCTTT. It specifies CAISTRTGAGTGTEAFF.

This CDR3 is CASSQELRGEVYSGNTIYF. CDR3 in DNA: TGTGCCAGCAGCCAAGAGTTAAGGGGCGAAGTATACTCTGGAAACACCATATATTTT. The chain links TRBV3-1 (or the pseudogene TRBV3-2) to TRBJ1-3, with D perhaps TRBD1 (5 bases). Germline-derived CDR1 and CDR2 are LGHDT and YNNKEL (reference sequence). V lost 0 bases and J 0 bases, leaving 18 bases between the germline ends. The CDR3 has 19 amino acids.

DNA of the CDR3: TGTGCCAGCAGTTTACAGGGGGCCTACAATGAGCAGTTCTTC. Translating it yields CASSLQGAYNEQFF. The V gene is TRBV27, the J gene TRBJ2-1; TRBD1 aligns across 7 bases. This CDR3 comprises 14 residues. Germline CDR1 MNHEY, CDR2 SMNVEV (reference sequence). After removal of 2 bases from V and 2 bases from J, the junction contained 0 bases not matched to a gene.

The chain carries TRBV3-1 (or the pseudogene TRBV3-2) and TRBJ1-2, with D unclear. CDR3 length: 13 amino acids. Germline V lookup: CDR1 LGHDT, CDR2 YNNKEL (reference sequence). The V gene lost 4 bases and the J gene lost 6 bases, with 12 bases spanning the gap. CDR3 residues: CASSRQQRDGYTF. In DNA, the CDR3 is TGTGCCAGCAGCCGGCAGCAGAGGGATGGCTACACCTTC.

The CDR3 DNA reads TGTGCCAGCAGGTACAGGGCCACTGAAGCTTTCTTT. It encodes CASRYRATEAFF. This sequence joins TRBV6-6 and TRBJ1-1, with D perhaps TRBD1 (6 bases). V was trimmed by 6 bases and J by 4 bases, leaving 9 bases between them. Germline CDR1 is MNHNY and CDR2 is SVGAGI (reference sequence). The CDR3 spans 12 residues.

The chain recombines TRBV4-2 with TRBJ2-2; 10 nucleotides align to TRBD2. Germline V CDR1 and CDR2: LGHNA, YNFKEQ. The V segment lost 1 base and the J segment 1 base; nucleotides outside the gene matches: 0. CDR3 length equals 16 residues. The CDR3 region has the DNA TGTGCCAGCAGCCAAGGGACTAGCGGGAACACCGGGGAGCTGTTTTTT. It specifies CASSQGTSGNTGELFF.

The V call is TRBV27, the J call TRBJ1-5; D ambiguous. Germline lookup yields CDR1 MNHEY and CDR2 SMNVEV (reference sequence). The CDR3 length is 21 residues. The V gene lost 6 bases and the J gene lost 0 bases, with 30 bases spanning the gap. The CDR3 loop is CASSPLWGSGPEGYSNQPQHF. CDR3 coding DNA: TGTGCCAGCAGCCCCTTATGGGGTTCAGGACCGGAAGGATATAGCAATCAGCCCCAGCATTTT.

This clone was seen once. The chain recombines TRBV25-1 with TRBJ2-1, with a possible D match to TRBD1 (5 bases). There are 12 residues in the CDR3. V lost 7 bases and J 8 bases, leaving 12 bases between the germline ends. Germline V gene sequence: CDR1 MGHDK, CDR2 SYGVNS. CDR3: CASTAVGHEQFF. CDR3 coding DNA: TGTGCCAGCACCGCCGTGGGGCATGAGCAGTTCTTC. The full variable domain, its missing parts supplied by reference TRBV25-1 and TRBJ2-1, is EADIYQTPRYLVIGTGKKITLECSQTMGHDKMYWYQQDPGMELHLIHYSYGVNSTEKGDLSSESTVSRIRTEHFPLTLESARPSHTSQYLCASTAVGHEQFFGPGTRLTVL.

A single count supports this clone. The rearrangement links TRBV15 to TRBJ1-6; 7 positions agree with TRBD1. V shed 1 base and J 7 bases; nucleotides not matched to a gene: 4. The germline V gene encodes CDR1 LNHNV and CDR2 YYDKDF (reference sequence). The CDR3 extends over 15 amino acids. The CDR3 DNA follows: TGTGCCACCAGCAGAGGGGACAGAGCAAATTCACCCCTCCACTTT. Translated: CATSRGDRANSPLHF. Using reference TRBV15 and TRBJ1-6 for the parts outside the CDR3, the full variable domain is DAMVIQNPRYQVTQFGKPVTLSCSQTLNHNVMYWYQQKSSQAPKLLFHYYDKDFNNEADTPDNFQSRRPNTSFCFLDIRSPGLGDTAMYLCATSRGDRANSPLHFGNGTRLTVT.

The chain couples TRBV6-5 to TRBJ2-7; D is tentatively TRBD1 or TRBD2 (5 bases each). This CDR3 region has 16 residues. Trimming took 2 bases from V and 0 from J, leaving 14 bases between them. In germline, CDR1 is MNHEY, CDR2 SVGAGI. CDR3 sequence reads: CASSYRRGATSYEQYF. The CDR3 nucleotides are TGTGCCAGCAGTTACCGCCGGGGCGCGACCTCCTACGAGCAGTACTTC.

This clone was counted once. This rearrangement joins TRBV29-1 to TRBJ1-2; D unclear. Germline CDR1 is SQVTM and CDR2 is ANQGSEA. The CDR3 spans 13 residues. CDR3 sequence (DNA): TGCAGGGAGACGGGGTTCCTCGCCTATGGCTACACCTTC. Translation gives CRETGFLAYGYTF.

This chain uses TRBV3-1 (or the pseudogene TRBV3-2) with TRBJ2-6, with D possibly called TRBD1 or TRBD2 (5 bases each). V gave up 5 bases and J gave up 2 bases, with 22 bases separating them. The germline gives CDR1 LGHDT, CDR2 YNNKEL (reference sequence). This CDR3 is built from 19 residues. The CDR3 DNA sequence: TGTGCCAGCAGCACTAGGGCGGCAGGGCGACCCCCTGGGGCCAACGTCCTGACTTTC. Translation gives CASSTRAAGRPPGANVLTF.

V is TRBV12-3 or TRBV12-4 and J is TRBJ2-3; no definite D call. The V end lost 4 bases, the J end lost 2 bases, and 4 bases lay between the germline ends. This CDR3 spans 12 amino acids. The CDR3 is CASSSHTDTQYF. CDR3 coding DNA: TGTGCCAGCAGTTCCCACACAGATACGCAGTATTTT.

V and J are TRBV4-1 and TRBJ1-1; D not resolved. The germline V gene encodes CDR1 MGHRA and CDR2 YSYEKL. V lost 0 bases, J lost 1 base, and 9 bases lay in between. The CDR3 extends over 15 amino acids. CDR3 protein: CASSQEGRWNTEAFF. The CDR3 nucleotides are TGCGCCAGCAGCCAAGAGGGCCGGTGGAACACTGAAGCTTTCTTT.

The chain is built from TRBV19 and TRBJ2-3, with TRBD1 as a possible D gene (6 bases). V was trimmed by 5 bases and J by 0 bases, leaving 18 bases between them. Germline values: CDR1 LNHDA, CDR2 SQIVND (reference sequence). The CDR3 loop spans 17 amino acids. In DNA form, the CDR3 reads TGTGCCAGTAGTGTCCTGGGGGCAGCTATTAGCACAGATACGCAGTATTTT. Translated: CASSVLGAAISTDTQYF.

The chain has TRBV10-2 and TRBJ1-6; D is unclear. Trimming cost V 2 bases and J 7 bases, with 9 bases left between them. Germline assignment: CDR1 WSHSY and CDR2 SAAADI. This CDR3 has 14 amino acids. CDR3 region: CASSETRVNSPLHF. The CDR3 DNA reads as TGCGCCAGCAGTGAGACAAGGGTGAATTCACCCCTCCACTTT.

This chain links TRBV18 with TRBJ2-2, with D perhaps matching TRBD2 (6 bases). The CDR3 consists of 16 residues. The ends were cut back, 6 bases at V and 4 bases at J, with 18 bases in the middle. Per germline, CDR1 KGHSH and CDR2 LQKENI. This chain's CDR3 is CASSQQTSDITGELFF. For the CDR3, the DNA is TGTGCCAGCTCCCAACAGACTAGTGATATCACCGGGGAGCTGTTTTTT. Looking up the rest from reference TRBV18 and TRBJ2-2 gives the full variable domain: NAGVMQNPRHLVRRRGQEARLRCSPMKGHSHVYWYRQLPEEGLKFMVYLQKENIIDESGMPKERFSAEFPKEGPSILRIQQVVRGDSAAYFCASSQQTSDITGELFFGEGSRLTVL.

The chain carries TRBV10-2 and TRBJ2-2; D is uncertain. Germline V gene data show CDR1 as WSHSY and CDR2 as SAAADI. The CDR3 is 14 amino acids. Trimming left V 4 bases short and J 0 bases short, with 6 bases between. CDR3 region: CASSVIPNTGELFF. The CDR3 DNA reads TGCGCCAGCAGTGTAATACCGAACACCGGGGAGCTGTTTTTT.

The chain couples TRBV6-6 to TRBJ2-7; D may be TRBD1 (6 bases). The CDR3 has 13 amino acids. V was clipped by 6 bases and J by 3 bases, with 12 bases between them. Germline loops: CDR1 MNHNY, CDR2 SVGAGI (reference sequence). DNA for the CDR3: TGTGCCAGCAGCGCGACAGGATACTACGAGCAGTACTTC. It encodes CASSATGYYEQYF.

V and J are TRBV5-1 and TRBJ1-1; D unresolved. V lost 4 bases and J 1 base, leaving 8 bases between the germline ends. Germline-derived CDR1 and CDR2 are SGHRS and YFSETQ. The CDR3 loop spans 13 amino acids. In nucleotides, the CDR3 is TGCGCCAGCAGCGCGCCACCGAACACTGAAGCTTTCTTT. Encoded protein: CASSAPPNTEAFF.

Remarks on this clone: This clone may be a read error of a much larger clone one base away. V and J are TRBV5-1 and TRBJ1-2; no reliable D call. Germline assignment: CDR1 SGHRS and CDR2 YFSETQ. This CDR3 comprises 16 residues. The CDR3 DNA is TGCGCCAGCAGCCCCGCCTGGAACCAAATAAACTATGACTACACCTTC. It specifies CASSPAWNQINYDYTF.

The J gene is TRBJ2-6, the V gene TRBV29-1; unclear D gene. V lost 4 bases to trimming and J lost 1 base, with 5 bases between them. The V gene's germline CDR1 is SQVTM and CDR2 ANQGSEA. The CDR3 runs 13 residues. Here the CDR3 reads CSVVLSGANVLTF. CDR3 in DNA: TGCAGCGTTGTCCTATCTGGGGCCAACGTCCTGACTTTC.